This T cell receptor (beta chain) was recovered during a study of blood T cell repertoires in COVID-19. Study-wide context: PBMCs, B-cell-depleted T cells, or T cells were the source of the cDNA or gDNA that made up the material.

How the authors handled the data: How many nucleated cells were present was estimated from reference gene primer amplification. Libraries were prepared by immunoSEQ multiplex PCR; TCRdb keeps only in-frame clonotypes and omits some of them. The V and J calls and the clone size are those of that table, but D and trimming were determined from the DNA. Of just over 80,000 clones detected, under 90% appear once; the ten largest clones hold roughly 40%. CDR1 is SGHNT, CDR2 YYREEE, per germline (reference sequence). V was pared by 4 bases and J by 3 bases, with 12 bases of the junction left unmatched. CDR3 length equals 17 residues.

This clonotype was sampled from a man aged 80 or over with acute or convalescent COVID-19. Sequencing used peripheral blood. This sequence joins TRBV5-4 and TRBJ2-1, with TRBD2 matching over 8 bases. The CDR3 DNA reads as TGTGCCAGCAGCCCCGGAGGGGCGGGAGGTTTCTACAATGAGCAGTTCTTC. As protein: CASSPGGAGGFYNEQFF.